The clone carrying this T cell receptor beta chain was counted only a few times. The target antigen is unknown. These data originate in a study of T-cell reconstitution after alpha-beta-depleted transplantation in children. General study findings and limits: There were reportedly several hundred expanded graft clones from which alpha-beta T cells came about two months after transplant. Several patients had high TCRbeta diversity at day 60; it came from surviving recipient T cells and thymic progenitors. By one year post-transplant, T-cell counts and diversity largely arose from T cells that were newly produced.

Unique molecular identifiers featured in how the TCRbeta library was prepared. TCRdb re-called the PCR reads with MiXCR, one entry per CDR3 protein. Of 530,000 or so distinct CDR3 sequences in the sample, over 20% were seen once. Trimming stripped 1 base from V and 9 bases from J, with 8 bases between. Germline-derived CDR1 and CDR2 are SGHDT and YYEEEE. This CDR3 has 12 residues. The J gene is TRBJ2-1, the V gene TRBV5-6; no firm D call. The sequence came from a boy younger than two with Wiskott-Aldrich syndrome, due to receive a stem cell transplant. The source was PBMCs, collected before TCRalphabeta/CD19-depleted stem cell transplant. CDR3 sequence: CASSLPVGEQFF. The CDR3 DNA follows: TGTGCCAGCAGCTTGCCTGTCGGTGAGCAGTTCTTC.